The clone carrying this T cell receptor beta chain has just one count. The germline gives CDR1 MNHEY, CDR2 SVGAGI. The length of the CDR3 is 16 residues. The J segment lost 3 bases and the V segment lost 0 bases, leaving 7 bases of the junction unmatched. This entry is derived from a study of blood T cell repertoires in COVID-19. For the study at large: Samples representing acute and convalescent COVID-19 were sourced from the United States, Italy and Spain.

Assay: immunoSEQ multiplex PCR; the TCRdb copy retains only in-frame clones and omits some. The sample holds about 120,000 clones, 80% to 85% seen once. The source is a woman in her forties or fifties with acute or convalescent COVID-19. The specimen sequenced was peripheral blood. The chain links TRBV6-5 to TRBJ2-7; 8 nucleotides line up with TRBD2. CDR3 sequence reads: CASSYSGAGVVYEQYF. CDR3 bases: TGTGCCAGCAGTTACTCGGGAGCGGGGGTCGTCTACGAGCAGTACTTC.